The 4 T cell receptor beta chains below were found in one sample sequenced in a study of T-cell memory formation after mild COVID-19. MiXCR, run by TCRdb on the 5' RACE reads, gives a single entry per CDR3 protein. The sample lists hundreds of thousands of distinct CDR3 sequences; 15% were seen once. Source material: PBMCs or a T cell subset sorted from them (not recorded which). Receptor source: an adult woman who had mild COVID-19 (a few samples of this study predate the infection). Cell type and time point are not known.

The chain carries TRBV6-2 or TRBV6-3 and TRBJ1-4; the D is unclear. The CDR3 length is 14 residues. V was shortened by 2 bases and J by 7 bases, with 11 bases between the two germline ends. In germline, CDR1 is MNHEY, CDR2 SVGEGT. The CDR3 DNA follows: TGTGCCAGCAGTTACGGCGCCCGGGGTGAAAAACTGTTTTTT. Its protein product is CASSYGARGEKLFF.

This chain links TRBV4-2 with TRBJ2-2, with D possibly TRBD2 on 6 matching bases. Germline V gene sequence: CDR1 LGHNA, CDR2 YNFKEQ. Trimming took 0 bases from V and 8 from J, leaving 10 bases between them. This CDR3 contains 14 residues. The CDR3 DNA reads as TGTGCCAGCAGCCAAGAAGGCGGGGCGGGGGAGCTGTTTTTT. It specifies CASSQEGGAGELFF.

In its sample, this clonotype was seen many times. The chain combines TRBV7-2 with TRBJ2-7; TRBD2 agrees at 11 bases. In germline, CDR1 is SGHTA, CDR2 FQGNSA. The CDR3 covers 15 residues. Trimming cost V 1 base and J 6 bases; bases outside gene matches: 5. The CDR3 DNA is TGTGCCAGCAGCTTAGACTTAGCGGGAGGGCTCGAGCAGTACTTC. This translates into CASSLDLAGGLEQYF.

This clonotype has more than one count but fewer than ten. CDR3 protein: CASRSPSGGLSYNEQFF. CDR3 nucleotides: TGTGCCAGCAGGAGTCCTAGCGGGGGGTTATCCTACAATGAGCAGTTCTTC. V usage is TRBV12-3 or TRBV12-4 and J usage is TRBJ2-1; 11 nucleotides match TRBD2. V dropped 6 bases and J dropped 1; count of bases not matched to a gene: 8. CDR3 length equals 17 residues.